This T cell receptor beta chain was sequenced for a study of Ad26.COV2.S vaccination and SARS-CoV-2 variants. Treatment reported: around 19 received Ad26.COV2.S at low or high dose, single or two shots; about 5 received placebo; per-sample allocation not given. At day 63 after the first vaccine or placebo injection, samples were drawn. The germline V and J ends were trimmed by 4 bases and 2 bases, with 9 bases remaining between them. The CDR3 has 14 amino acids. The germline CDR1 and CDR2 sequences are LGHDT and YNNKEL (reference sequence). Some clones are missing from TCRdb's copy, which holds only in-frame ones; the method was immunoSEQ multiplex PCR. The sample records around 250,000 clones, approximately 90% being singletons.

This receptor was obtained from a person between 18 and 59 years old who received the Ad26.COV2.S COVID-19 vaccine or a placebo. The sequences come from peripheral blood, collected in a trial of Ad26.COV2.S vaccine versus placebo. The genes are TRBV3-1 (or the pseudogene TRBV3-2) and TRBJ2-1, with a weak D call TRBD2 (5 bases). CDR3 protein: CASSPDWPYNEQFF. DNA for the CDR3: TGTGCCAGCAGCCCGGACTGGCCCTACAATGAGCAGTTCTTC.